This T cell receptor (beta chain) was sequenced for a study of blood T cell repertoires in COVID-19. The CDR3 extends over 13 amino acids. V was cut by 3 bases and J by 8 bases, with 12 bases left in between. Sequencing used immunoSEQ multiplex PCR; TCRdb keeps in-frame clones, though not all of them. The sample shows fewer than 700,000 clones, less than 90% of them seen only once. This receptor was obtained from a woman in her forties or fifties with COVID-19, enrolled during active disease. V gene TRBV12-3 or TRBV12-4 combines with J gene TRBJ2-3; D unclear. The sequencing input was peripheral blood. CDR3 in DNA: TGTGCCAGCAGTTTTCCCTCGACGGGTACGCAGTATTTT. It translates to CASSFPSTGTQYF.